This T cell receptor (beta chain) derives from a study of blood T cell repertoires in COVID-19. Across the whole study: Acute and convalescent COVID-19 specimens originated in the United States, Italy and Spain. In each case, the material was cDNA or gDNA derived from T cells, B-cell-depleted T cells, or PBMCs.

In the authors' workflow: Using reference gene primer amplification, nucleated cell counts were estimated. Profiled with immunoSEQ multiplex PCR; TCRdb holds only in-frame clones, not every one. That table is the source of V, J and clone size, and D and trimming were worked out from the DNA. The sample has approximately 230,000 clones, 82% seen once. Trimming removed 2 bases at V and 8 bases at J, with 12 bases between. The CDR3 contains 13 residues. J is TRBJ1-2 and V is TRBV12-3 or TRBV12-4; D is perhaps TRBD1 (6 bases). The TCR comes from a woman at least 80 years old with active or convalescent COVID-19. Specimen: peripheral blood. DNA for the CDR3: TGTGCCAGCAGTTTATGGGGGCTTGAAGGCTACACCTTC. Its translation: CASSLWGLEGYTF.